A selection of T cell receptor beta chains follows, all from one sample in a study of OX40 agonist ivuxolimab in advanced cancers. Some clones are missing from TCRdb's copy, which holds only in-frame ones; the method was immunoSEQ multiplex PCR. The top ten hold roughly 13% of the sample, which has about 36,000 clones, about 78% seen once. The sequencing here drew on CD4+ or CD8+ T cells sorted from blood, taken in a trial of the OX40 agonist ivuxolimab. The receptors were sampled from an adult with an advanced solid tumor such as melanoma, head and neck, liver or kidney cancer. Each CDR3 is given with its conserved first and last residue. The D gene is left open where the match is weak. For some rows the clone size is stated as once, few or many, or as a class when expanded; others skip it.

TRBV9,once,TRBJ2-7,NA,TGTGCCAGCAGCGTAGGAGGGGGGGTGTACGAGCAGTACTTC,CASSVGGGVYEQYF
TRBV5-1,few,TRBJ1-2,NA,TGCGCCAGCAGCTTGGGTCTGGACACACACTTC,CASSLGLDTHF
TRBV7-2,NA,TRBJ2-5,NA,TGTGCCAGCAGCTTAGCTATGCCGGCTAGCGCTTTGGAGACCCAGTACTTC,CASSLAMPASALETQYF
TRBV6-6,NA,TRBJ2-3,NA,TGTGCCAGCAGTTCCCAGGGAAACCCTAGCACAGATACGCAGTATTTT,CASSSQGNPSTDTQYF
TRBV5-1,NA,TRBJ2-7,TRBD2,TGCGCCAGCAGCTTCACCGGGGCGGGGGGCGAGCAGTACTTC,CASSFTGAGGEQYF
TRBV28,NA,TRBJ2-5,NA,TGTGCCAGCAGTTTACCCAGCCAAGAGACCCAGTACTTC,CASSLPSQETQYF
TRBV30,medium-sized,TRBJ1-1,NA,TGTGCCTGGAGCCGACAACTGAACACTGAAGCTTTCTTT,CAWSRQLNTEAFF
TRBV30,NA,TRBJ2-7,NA,TGTGCCTGGAGTTGGGCCAGGGGGGGGTCCTACGAGCAGTACTTC,CAWSWARGGSYEQYF
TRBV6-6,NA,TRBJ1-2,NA,TGTGCCACTACGGACGGCTATGGCTACACCTTC,CATTDGYGYTF
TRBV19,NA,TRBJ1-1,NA,TGTGCCAGTAGACTACAGGGAACCTTATCCGGGAAAGCTTTCTTT,CASRLQGTLSGKAFF
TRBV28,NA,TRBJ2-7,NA,TGTGCCAGCATGTCCTACGAGCAGTACTTC,CASMSYEQYF
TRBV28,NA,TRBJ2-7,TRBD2,TGTGCCAGCACTAAGAATAGCGGGGCGTACGAGCAGTACTTC,CASTKNSGAYEQYF
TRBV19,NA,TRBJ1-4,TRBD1,TGTGCCAGTACCGACCCCCGGACAGGGGATCGGAAACTGTTTTTT,CASTDPRTGDRKLFF
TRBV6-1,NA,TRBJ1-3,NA,TGTGCCAGCAGTGAAGCGCGGGGCCTCTCTGGAAACACCATATATTTT,CASSEARGLSGNTIYF
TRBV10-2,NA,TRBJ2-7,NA,TGCGCCAGCAGCCCTGTGCTTTCCTACGAGCAGTACTTC,CASSPVLSYEQYF
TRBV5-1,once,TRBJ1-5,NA,TGCGCCAGCAGCTTGGAGGGGACTGCGAGGCCCCAGCATTTT,CASSLEGTARPQHF
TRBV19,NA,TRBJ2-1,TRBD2,TGTGCCAGTAGTATTTTTTGGGGTAGCGGGAGGGAGGATGAGCAGTTCTTC,CASSIFWGSGREDEQFF